This TCR beta chain was recorded in a study of lymphopenia after photon versus proton radiotherapy. General study points: Only patients who died were analyzed for survival; proton advantage is unproven. Post-nadir diversity loss with photons came from oligoclonal expansion, particularly CD8+ Temra cells. Under photons, naive T cells and diversity fell while effector/memory populations rose. Larger post-nadir TCR diversity loss correlated inversely with survival in deceased patients.

V shed 4 bases, J shed 7 bases, and the junction held 6 bases outside the gene matches. Germline V gene data show CDR1 as SGHRS and CDR2 as YFSETQ. The CDR3 consists of 13 residues. Of note for this clone: Its cognate antigen is unknown.

Clones were read by immunoSEQ multiplex PCR, and TCRdb kept only the in-frame ones, dropping some. Of some 70,000 clones listed, around 87% are singletons. V usage is TRBV5-1 and J usage is TRBJ1-2; 8 positions match TRBD1. The receptor was isolated from an elderly man with esophageal cancer. The starting material was peripheral blood, obtained from a patient treated with proton-based radiotherapy. The CDR3 nucleotides read TGCGCCAGCAGCCCTGGACAGGGAGGTGGCTACACCTTC. It specifies CASSPGQGGGYTF. The full variable domain, completed using reference TRBV5-1 and TRBJ1-2, is KAGVTQTPRYLIKTRGQQVTLSCSPISGHRSVSWYQQTPGQGLQFLFEYFSETQRNKGNFPGRFSGRQFSNSRSEMNVSTLELGDSALYLCASSPGQGGGYTFGSGTRLTVV.